This TCR beta chain comes out of a study of blood T cell repertoires in COVID-19 (dated by TCRdb to the early 2020s). With respect to the entire study: The collaborator samples originated in the United States, Italy and Spain and spanned the acute and convalescent phases of COVID-19. The prospective study material was composed of cDNA or gDNA derived from T cells, B-cell-depleted T cells, or PBMCs. Subjects who had been exposed to COVID-19, were actively infected with it, or had recovered from it provided the deeply sampled blood TCRbeta repertoires that made up the dataset. The repertoires were released in a freely available public database intended as a resource for research on the immune response to SARS-CoV-2. The samples were drawn from the first 160 participants of the ongoing ImmuneRACE study and from roughly 1,300 subjects provided by 6 global collaborators. Nearly every sample came with metadata listing a de-identified subject ID, COVID-19 status, age in years and sex. Where available, HLA class I and class II types were obtained from metadata supplied by the sample provider rather than from assay-based typing.

Each collaborating institution followed its own protocols to collect whole blood in K2EDTA tubes. For TCRbeta analysis, collaborators shipped samples in one of three forms: frozen whole blood, isolated PBMCs, or DNA extracted from either of those sample types. The full study reports these points: The amount of clinical and demographic metadata varied by source and participant and was provided uncurated.

The immunoSEQ Assay, a bias-controlled multiplex PCR, was used to amplify TCRbeta CDR3 regions from genomic DNA. Per the source publication's procedure: Within the assay, amplification of reference gene primers was used to estimate how many nucleated cells each sample contained. To quantify the absolute abundance of each unique TCRbeta CDR3 rearrangement, sequence reads were collapsed and filtered. For each sample, productive Simpson clonality was calculated by taking the square root of Simpson's diversity index across productive rearrangements. The table was pulled from immuneACCESS by TCRdb, which kept in-frame rearrangements only. Such tables lose some clones; where checked, under half of the loss comes from unresolved V genes, and the rest has no known cause. V and J calls and clone size come straight from that table; D and trimming were deduced from the DNA. Within this sample are 220,000 or so clones, with more than 65% of them counted one time only. Jointly, the top ten make up 3% to 4.5% of the sample.

On this clone itself: Its antigen specificity is not known. No per-base quality is available; no much larger clone lies one base away.

Inclusive of the bounding cysteine and phenylalanine, the CDR3 is 14 residues long. Only the CDR3 region is kept as DNA, spanning 42 bases read in frame from base 1. Trimming takes 4 bases from V and 1 base from J, and the germline ends sit 10 bases apart. CDR1 and CDR2 (SGDLS, YYNGEE) derive from the germline V gene. The chain is made from TRBV9 and TRBJ2-3; the D region possibly corresponds to TRBD2 (5 bases align). The sample comprised peripheral blood. This TCR derives from a woman aged 80 or older with acute or convalescent COVID-19. The bases read TGTGCCAGCAGCTTCGGACTCCGCACAGATACGCAGTATTTT. It codes for CASSFGLRTDTQYF.